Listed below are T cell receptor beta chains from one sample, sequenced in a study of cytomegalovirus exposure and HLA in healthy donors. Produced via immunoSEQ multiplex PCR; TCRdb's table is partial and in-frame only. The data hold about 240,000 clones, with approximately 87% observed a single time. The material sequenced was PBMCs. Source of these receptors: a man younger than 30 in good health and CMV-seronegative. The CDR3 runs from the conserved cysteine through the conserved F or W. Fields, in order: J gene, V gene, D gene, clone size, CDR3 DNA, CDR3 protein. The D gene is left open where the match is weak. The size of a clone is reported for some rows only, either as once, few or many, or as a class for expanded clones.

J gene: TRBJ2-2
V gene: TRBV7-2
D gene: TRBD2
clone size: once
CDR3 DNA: TGTGCCAGCAGCATAAGGGTCGCGGGAGGCGGGGAGCTGTTTTTT
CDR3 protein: CASSIRVAGGGELFF

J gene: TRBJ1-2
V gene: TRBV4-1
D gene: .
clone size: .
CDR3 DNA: TGCGCCAGCAGCCAAGAGGGAGTTGGGAGAGGCTACACCTTC
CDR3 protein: CASSQEGVGRGYTF

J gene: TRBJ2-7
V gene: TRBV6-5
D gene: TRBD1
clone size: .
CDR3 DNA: TGTGCCAGCAGTGCCTACAGGGGGTCCTACGAGCAGTACTTC
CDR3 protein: CASSAYRGSYEQYF

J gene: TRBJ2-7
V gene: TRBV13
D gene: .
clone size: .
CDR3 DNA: TGTGCCAGCAGCACCGATAGCGAGCCTCTGCGCGAGCAGTACTTC
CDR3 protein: CASSTDSEPLREQYF

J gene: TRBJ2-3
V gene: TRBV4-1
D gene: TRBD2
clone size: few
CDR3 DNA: TGCGCCAGCAGCCAAGAATTCGCGGGGGGTACAGATACGCAGTATTTT
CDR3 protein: CASSQEFAGGTDTQYF

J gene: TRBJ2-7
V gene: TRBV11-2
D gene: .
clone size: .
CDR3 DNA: TGTGCCAGCAGCTTTCCGCTCAACGGACAGTCCGACCTACGGGAGCAGTACTTC
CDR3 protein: CASSFPLNGQSDLREQYF

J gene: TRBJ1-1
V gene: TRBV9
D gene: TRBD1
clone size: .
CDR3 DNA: TGTGCCAGCAGCGTAGGGACAGGGCTAGCTTTCTTT
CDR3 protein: CASSVGTGLAFF

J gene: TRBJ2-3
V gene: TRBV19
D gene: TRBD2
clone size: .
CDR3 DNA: TGTGCCAGTAGTTCTGGACTAGCGGCTTTCACAGATACGCAGTATTTT
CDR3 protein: CASSSGLAAFTDTQYF

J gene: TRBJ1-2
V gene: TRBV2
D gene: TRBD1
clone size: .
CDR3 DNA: TGTGCCAGCAGTGCGGGACAGGCTAACTATGGCTACACCTTC
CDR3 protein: CASSAGQANYGYTF

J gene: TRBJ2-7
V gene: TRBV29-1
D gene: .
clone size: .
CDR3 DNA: TGCAGCGTTGGGGGGACTGGGAGCTCCTACGAGCAGTACTTC
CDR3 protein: CSVGGTGSSYEQYF

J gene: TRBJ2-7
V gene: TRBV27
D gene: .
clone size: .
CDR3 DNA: TGTGCCAGCAGTTTAGGGGCCTCCAGCTCCTACGAGCAGTACTTC
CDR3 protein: CASSLGASSSYEQYF

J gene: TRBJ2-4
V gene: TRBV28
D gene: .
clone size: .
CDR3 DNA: TGTGCCAGCAGCGACATCACACAGTGGAGGGCGGTAACCAAAAACATTCAGTACTTC
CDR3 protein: CASSDITQWRAVTKNIQYF

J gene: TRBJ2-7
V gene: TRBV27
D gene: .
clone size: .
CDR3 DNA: TGTGCCAGCACCCCCCGGCAGGGGGGTTACGAGCAGTACTTC
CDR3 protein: CASTPRQGGYEQYF

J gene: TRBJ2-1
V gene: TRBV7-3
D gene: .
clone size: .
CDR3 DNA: TGTGCCAGCAGCTCGTCCGGGGGCTCCTACAATGAGCAGTTCTTC
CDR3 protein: CASSSSGGSYNEQFF

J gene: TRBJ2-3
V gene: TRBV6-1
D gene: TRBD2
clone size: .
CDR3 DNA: TGTGCCAGCAGTTCCCTAGCGGCCCCTACAGATACGCAGTATTTT
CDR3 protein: CASSSLAAPTDTQYF

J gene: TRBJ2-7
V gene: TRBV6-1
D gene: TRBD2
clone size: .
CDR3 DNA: TGTTCGGGGGGTAGGAGGGGTCTCTACGAGCAGTACTTC
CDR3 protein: CSGGRRGLYEQYF

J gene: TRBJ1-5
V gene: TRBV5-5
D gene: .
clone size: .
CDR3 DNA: TGTGCCAGCAGCTTGCTCCGCAATCAGCCCCAGCATTTT
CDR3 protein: CASSLLRNQPQHF

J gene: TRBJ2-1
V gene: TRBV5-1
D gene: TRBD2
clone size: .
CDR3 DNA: TGCGCCAGCGGAAGACTAGCGGACTCTTACAATGAGCAGTTCTTC
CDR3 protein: CASGRLADSYNEQFF

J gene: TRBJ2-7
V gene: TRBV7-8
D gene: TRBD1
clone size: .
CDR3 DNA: TGTGCCAGCAGCCTTCGGGACAGGGTCTCCGAGCAGTACTTC
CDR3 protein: CASSLRDRVSEQYF

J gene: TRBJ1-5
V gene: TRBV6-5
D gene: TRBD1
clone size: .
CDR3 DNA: TGTGCCAGCAGAAGGGACAGGGGGGATACGCCCCAGCATTTT
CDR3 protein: CASRRDRGDTPQHF

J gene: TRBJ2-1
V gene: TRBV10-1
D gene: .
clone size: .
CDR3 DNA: TGCGCCAGCCCCTTCCAGTTCTTC
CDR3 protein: CASPFQFF

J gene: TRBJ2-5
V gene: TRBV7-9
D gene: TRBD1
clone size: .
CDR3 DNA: TGTGCCAGCAGCTTCAGACAGGGGAACCAAGAGACCCAGTACTTC
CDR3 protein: CASSFRQGNQETQYF

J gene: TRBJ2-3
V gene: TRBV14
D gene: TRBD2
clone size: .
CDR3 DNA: TGTGCCAGCAGCCAAGATCGGGGGGGCCGGTCAGATACGCAGTATTTT
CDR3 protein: CASSQDRGGRSDTQYF

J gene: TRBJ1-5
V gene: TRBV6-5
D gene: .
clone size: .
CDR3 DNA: TGTGCCAGCCGGGGGGAGGCCCATCAGCCCCAGCATTTT
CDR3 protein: CASRGEAHQPQHF

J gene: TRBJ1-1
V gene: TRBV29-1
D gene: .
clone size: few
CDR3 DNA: TGCAGCGTTCAGTCCGGAGGTGAAGCTTTCTTT
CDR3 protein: CSVQSGGEAFF

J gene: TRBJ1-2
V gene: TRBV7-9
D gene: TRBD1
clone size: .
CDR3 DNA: TGTGCCAGCAGCTTACCGGGACAGACGTCCGATGGCTACACCTTC
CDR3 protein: CASSLPGQTSDGYTF

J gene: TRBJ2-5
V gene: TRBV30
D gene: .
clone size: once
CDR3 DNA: TGTGCCTGGAGTGAGGGGAAGATCCAAGAGACCCAGTACTTC
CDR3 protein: CAWSEGKIQETQYF

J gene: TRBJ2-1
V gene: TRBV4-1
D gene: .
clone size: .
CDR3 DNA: TGCGCCAGCAGCCAAGCGGGGTTTGGGGAAAATGAGCAGTTCTTC
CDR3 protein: CASSQAGFGENEQFF

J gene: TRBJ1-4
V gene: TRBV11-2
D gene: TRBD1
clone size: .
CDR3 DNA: TGTGCCAGCAGCTCGACAGGGTTCACTAATGAAAAACTGTTTTTT
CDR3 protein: CASSSTGFTNEKLFF

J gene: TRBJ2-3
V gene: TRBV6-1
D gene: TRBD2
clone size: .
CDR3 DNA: TGTGCCAGCAGTGAAGTGGGAGGGGCTAGCACAGATACGCAGTATTTT
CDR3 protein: CASSEVGGASTDTQYF

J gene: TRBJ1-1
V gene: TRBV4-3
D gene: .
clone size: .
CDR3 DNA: TGCGCCAGCAGCCAACGCCGGGGGGATGGGCAGACTGAAGCTTTCTTT
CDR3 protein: CASSQRRGDGQTEAFF

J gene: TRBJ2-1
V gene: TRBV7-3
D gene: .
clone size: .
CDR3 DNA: TGTGCCAGCTTCCGGAAGCGTGGAGGTGGTAATGAGCAGTTCTTC
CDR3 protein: CASFRKRGGGNEQFF

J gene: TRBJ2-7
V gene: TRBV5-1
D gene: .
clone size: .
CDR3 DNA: TGCGCCAGCAGCTCTCAAGACAGGCCCTACGAGCAGTACTTC
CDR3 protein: CASSSQDRPYEQYF

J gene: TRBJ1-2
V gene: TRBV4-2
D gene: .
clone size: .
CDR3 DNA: TGTGCCAGCAGCCAAGAGGGGAGGGGGTCTTCTATCTATGGCTACACCTTC
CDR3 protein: CASSQEGRGSSIYGYTF

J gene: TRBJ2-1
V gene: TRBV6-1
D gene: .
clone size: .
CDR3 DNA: TGTGCCACCCGGGAAGGCGGGCTCTACAATGAGCAGTTCTTC
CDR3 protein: CATREGGLYNEQFF

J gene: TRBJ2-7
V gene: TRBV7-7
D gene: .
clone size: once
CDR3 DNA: TGTGCTAGCAGTCGTGGACAGACCTACGAGCAGTACTTC
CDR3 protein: CASSRGQTYEQYF

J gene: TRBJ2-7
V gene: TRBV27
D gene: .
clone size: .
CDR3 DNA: TGTGCCAGCAGTTTTGACAGGAGATTGGGGTACGAGCAGTACTTC
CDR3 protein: CASSFDRRLGYEQYF

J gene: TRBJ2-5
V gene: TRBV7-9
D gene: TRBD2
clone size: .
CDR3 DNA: TGTGCCAGCAGCTTAGTTGCGGGAGTTCAGGAGACCCAGTACTTC
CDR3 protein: CASSLVAGVQETQYF

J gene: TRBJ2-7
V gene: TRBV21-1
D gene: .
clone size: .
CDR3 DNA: TGTGCCAGCAGCAAGCCTAGCGGGGTTCGGTACGAGCAGTACTTC
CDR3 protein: CASSKPSGVRYEQYF

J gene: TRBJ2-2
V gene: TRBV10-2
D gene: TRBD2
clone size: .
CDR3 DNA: TGCGCCAGCACTGGACTAGCGGGAACCACCGGGGAGCTGTTTTTT
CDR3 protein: CASTGLAGTTGELFF

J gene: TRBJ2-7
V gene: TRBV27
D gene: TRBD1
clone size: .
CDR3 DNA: TGTGCCAGCAGTTTATATGGACAGGGGGCGGGCGAGCAGTACTTC
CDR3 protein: CASSLYGQGAGEQYF

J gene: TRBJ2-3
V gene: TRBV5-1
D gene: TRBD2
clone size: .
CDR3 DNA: TGCGCCAGCAGCTTGGCCTCTAGCGGGGGTTCAGATACGCAGTATTTT
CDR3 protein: CASSLASSGGSDTQYF

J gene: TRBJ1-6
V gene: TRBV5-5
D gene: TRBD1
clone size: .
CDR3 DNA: TGTGCCAGCAGCTCCACGGTGGGACAGGGGAATTCACCCCTCCACTTT
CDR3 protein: CASSSTVGQGNSPLHF

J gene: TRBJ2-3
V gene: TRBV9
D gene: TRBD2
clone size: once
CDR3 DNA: TGTGCCAGCAGCGTACTTGGCCTAGCGGTGAGCACAGATACGCAGTATTTT
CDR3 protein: CASSVLGLAVSTDTQYF

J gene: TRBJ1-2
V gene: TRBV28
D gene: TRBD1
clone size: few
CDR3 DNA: TGTGCCAGCGAAGGGACAGCCCCTTATGGCTACACCTTC
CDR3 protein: CASEGTAPYGYTF

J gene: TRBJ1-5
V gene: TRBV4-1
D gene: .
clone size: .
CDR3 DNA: TGCGCCAGCAGCCAAGATATGTCCCGGGTGAATCAGCCCCAGCATTTT
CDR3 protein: CASSQDMSRVNQPQHF

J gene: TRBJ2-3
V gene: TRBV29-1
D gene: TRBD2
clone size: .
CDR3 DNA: TGCAGCGTTGAGGTACTAGCGGGGGATACGCAGTATTTT
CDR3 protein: CSVEVLAGDTQYF

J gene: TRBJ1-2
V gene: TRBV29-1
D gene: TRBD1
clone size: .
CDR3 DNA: TGCAGCGTTGAAGCGTATTTCAGGGACAGCTCTGGCTACACCTTC
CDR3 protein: CSVEAYFRDSSGYTF

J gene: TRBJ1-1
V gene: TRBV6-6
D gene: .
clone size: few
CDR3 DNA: TGTGCCAGCAGTTCCAGACAGAACACTGAAGCTTTCTTT
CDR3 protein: CASSSRQNTEAFF

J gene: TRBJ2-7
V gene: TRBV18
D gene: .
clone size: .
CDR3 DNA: TGTGCCAGCTCACTTGCAGGGGATCCCCAAGCCTACGAGCAGTACTTC
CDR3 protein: CASSLAGDPQAYEQYF

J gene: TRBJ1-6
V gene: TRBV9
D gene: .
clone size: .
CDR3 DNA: TGTGCCAGCAGCCCTAGCGGGGGGGCTGGGAATTCACCCCTCCACTTT
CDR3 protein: CASSPSGGAGNSPLHF